This is a list of T cell receptor beta chains from one sample in a study of PD-L1 blockade in urothelial cancer. TCRdb's copy holds only in-frame clones and misses some; the assay was immunoSEQ multiplex PCR. The sample includes more than 45,000 clones, approximately 85% seen only once; the top ten take 1.5% to 2%. Material: PBMCs, obtained around atezolizumab (anti-PD-L1) treatment. These receptors were collected from a man aged 50 or older with urothelial cancer. Both conserved end residues are part of each CDR3. D genes are given only for firm matches. Not all rows give a size; the values are once, few, many and, for expanded clones, a class.

>NA|TRBV2|TRBJ1-5|NA
CASSESENQPQHF
TGTGCCAGCAGTGAATCGGAGAATCAGCCCCAGCATTTT
>NA|TRBV5-6|TRBJ1-1|NA
CASSFRSLRGAEAFF
TGTGCCAGCAGCTTCAGGTCCCTCCGGGGGGCTGAAGCTTTCTTT
>NA|TRBV6-5|TRBJ2-3|TRBD2
CASREAGGGDTQYF
TGTGCCAGCAGAGAAGCGGGAGGGGGAGATACGCAGTATTTT
>NA|TRBV30|TRBJ1-5|TRBD1
CAWDRGLAQPQHF
TGTGCCTGGGACAGGGGATTAGCTCAGCCCCAGCATTTT
>NA|TRBV2|TRBJ2-3|NA
CASSLAPVSTDTQYF
TGTGCCAGCAGTCTAGCGCCCGTTAGCACAGATACGCAGTATTTT
>NA|TRBV7-7|TRBJ2-1|TRBD2
CASSLTGGNEQFF
TGTGCTAGCAGCTTAACGGGAGGCAATGAGCAGTTCTTC
>NA|TRBV29-1|TRBJ2-2|TRBD1
CSVLQGSRLTGELFF
TGCAGCGTGCTACAGGGGAGTCGGCTAACCGGGGAGCTGTTTTTT
>NA|TRBV7-9|TRBJ2-5|NA
CASSLSGDGTQYF
TGTGCCAGCAGCTTGTCCGGGGATGGGACCCAGTACTTC
>few|TRBV5-1|TRBJ2-1|TRBD2
CASSSEGGLAGFASYNEQFF
TGCGCCAGCAGCTCCGAGGGGGGACTAGCGGGATTCGCATCCTACAATGAGCAGTTCTTC
>NA|TRBV18|TRBJ2-7|NA
CASSPSRGAEQYF
TGTGCCAGCTCACCTTCCAGGGGAGCCGAGCAGTACTTC
>NA|TRBV19|TRBJ1-1|TRBD1
CASSRDRGYVTEAFF
TGTGCCAGTAGTAGGGACAGGGGGTATGTGACTGAAGCTTTCTTT
>NA|TRBV18|TRBJ1-1|NA
CASSRDMNTEAFF
TGTGCCAGCTCCCGAGACATGAACACTGAAGCTTTCTTT
>NA|TRBV7-2|TRBJ2-1|NA
CASSSYRVSEQFF
TGTGCCAGCAGCTCCTACAGGGTCTCTGAGCAGTTCTTC
>NA|TRBV5-6|TRBJ1-3|TRBD1
CASSHRGQGAGNTIYF
TGTGCCAGCAGCCATCGGGGACAGGGGGCTGGAAACACCATATATTTT
>NA|TRBV19|TRBJ2-3|TRBD2
CASSIGGAGVIDTQYF
TGTGCCAGTAGTATAGGCGGAGCGGGAGTTATAGATACGCAGTATTTT
>NA|TRBV5-5|TRBJ1-2|NA
CASSLGQFYGYTF
TGTGCCAGCAGCTTGGGGCAATTCTATGGCTACACCTTC
>NA|TRBV5-1|TRBJ2-3|NA
CASSVDGTDTQYF
TGCGCCAGCAGCGTGGACGGGACAGATACGCAGTATTTT
>few|TRBV5-4|TRBJ2-4|TRBD1
CASSDQGARGNIQYF
TGTGCCAGCAGCGACCAGGGGGCGAGGGGTAACATTCAGTACTTC
>NA|TRBV2|TRBJ1-1|TRBD1
CASKDQGATEAFF
TGTGCCAGCAAGGACCAGGGGGCGACTGAAGCTTTCTTT
>few|TRBV2|TRBJ1-5|TRBD1
CASSELRGDQPQHF
TGTGCCAGCAGTGAACTCAGGGGGGATCAGCCCCAGCATTTT
>NA|TRBV6-1|TRBJ1-2|NA
CASSVGQHYGYTF
TGTGCCAGCAGTGTGGGGCAGCACTATGGCTACACCTTC
>NA|TRBV9|TRBJ2-1|TRBD1
CASSVTGVGEQFF
TGTGCCAGCAGCGTGACAGGGGTCGGTGAGCAGTTCTTC
>once|TRBV6-5|TRBJ1-5|NA
CASRDEVGAGQPQHF
TGTGCCAGCAGGGACGAAGTGGGGGCGGGTCAGCCCCAGCATTTT
>NA|TRBV5-8|TRBJ1-1|NA
CASSLTGDEAFF
TGTGCCAGCAGCTTAACGGGAGATGAAGCTTTCTTT
>NA|TRBV15|TRBJ1-5|NA
CATSRDRGEGGNQPQHF
TGTGCCACCAGCAGAGATAGGGGGGAGGGTGGCAATCAGCCCCAGCATTTT
>NA|TRBV5-4|TRBJ2-3|TRBD2
CASSERLAGSTDTQYF
TGTGCCAGCAGCGAAAGACTAGCGGGTAGCACAGATACGCAGTATTTT
>NA|TRBV5-1|TRBJ2-1|TRBD2
CASSSGLASRVDEQFF
TGCGCCAGCAGCTCCGGACTAGCTTCCCGAGTGGATGAGCAGTTCTTC
>NA|TRBV5-4|TRBJ2-7|TRBD1
CASSPNPGQGLGEQYF
TGTGCCAGCAGCCCCAACCCGGGACAGGGCCTCGGGGAGCAGTACTTC
>few|TRBV18|TRBJ1-1|NA
CASSPGGRTEAFF
TGTGCCAGCTCCCCCGGGGGAAGGACTGAAGCTTTCTTT
>NA|TRBV5-1|TRBJ2-5|NA
CASSFRDQETQYF
TGCGCCAGCAGCTTCCGGGATCAAGAGACCCAGTACTTC
>NA|TRBV11-2|TRBJ2-1|TRBD2
CASSLDRAASGSLGEQFF
TGTGCCAGCAGCTTAGATCGGGCGGCTAGCGGGAGTCTTGGTGAGCAGTTCTTC
>NA|TRBV2|TRBJ2-1|NA
CASSERTIPYNEQFF
TGTGCCAGCAGTGAACGGACTATCCCGTACAATGAGCAGTTCTTC
>NA|TRBV19|TRBJ1-2|NA
CASTLSGHGYTF
TGTGCCAGTACCCTATCAGGGCATGGCTACACCTTC
>NA|TRBV28|TRBJ1-2|TRBD1
CASSYVDRVSNYGYTF
TGTGCCAGCAGTTACGTAGACAGGGTTTCTAACTATGGCTACACCTTC
>NA|TRBV28|TRBJ1-2|NA
CASTLNRRLYGYTF
TGTGCCAGCACCCTTAATCGGAGGTTGTATGGCTACACCTTC
>NA|TRBV28|TRBJ2-5|TRBD2
CASIPQGGLAGGKRSETQYF
TGTGCCAGCATCCCACAAGGGGGACTAGCGGGGGGGAAAAGGTCGGAGACCCAGTACTTC
>few|TRBV30|TRBJ1-5|NA
CAWSARPNQPQHF
TGTGCCTGGAGTGCTCGTCCCAATCAGCCCCAGCATTTT
>few|TRBV10-3|TRBJ1-1|NA
CAIRGSGDTEAFF
TGTGCCATCAGAGGATCAGGGGACACTGAAGCTTTCTTT
>once|TRBV29-1|TRBJ1-5|TRBD1
CSVEITGGQPQHF
TGCAGCGTTGAAATCACAGGGGGGCAGCCCCAGCATTTT
>NA|TRBV7-6|TRBJ2-2|TRBD1
CASSLVTGPGELFF
TGTGCCAGCAGCTTAGTGACAGGGCCCGGGGAGCTGTTTTTT
>NA|TRBV10-3|TRBJ1-4|TRBD1
CATNQGDEKLFF
TGTGCCACAAACCAGGGGGATGAAAAACTGTTTTTT
>NA|TRBV7-9|TRBJ1-6|NA
CASGGWEEKIYSPLHF
TGTGCCAGTGGGGGGTGGGAGGAGAAGATTTATTCACCCCTCCACTTT
>NA|TRBV5-1|TRBJ2-5|NA
CASSPQVAAMETQYF
TGCGCCAGCAGCCCCCAGGTCGCTGCGATGGAGACCCAGTACTTC
>NA|TRBV29-1|TRBJ1-1|TRBD1
CSADRGLNTEAFF
TGCAGCGCTGACAGGGGCCTGAACACTGAAGCTTTCTTT